This note documents a single T cell receptor beta chain sequence. Its specificity is unknown. This sample was taken from a study of T cell responses to AZD1222 COVID-19 vaccine. General study points: Among those given AZD1222, only 6 or 7 were seropositive at baseline.

The ends lost 4 bases at V and 3 bases at J; junction bases unmatched: 5. This CDR3 contains 14 residues. From germline, CDR1 is SGHDT and CDR2 YYEEEE. Produced via immunoSEQ multiplex PCR; TCRdb's table is partial and in-frame only. The sample shows roughly 96,000 clones, approximately 88% of them seen only once. This TCR was recovered from an adult who received the AZD1222 COVID-19 vaccine. The specimen comprised peripheral blood, sampled 28 days after the second AZD1222 dose. V is TRBV5-6 and J is TRBJ2-3, with 7 positions matching TRBD1. CDR3 protein: CASSVVRGTDTQYF. The DNA for the CDR3 is TGTGCCAGCAGCGTTGTCAGGGGGACAGATACGCAGTATTTT.